The 2 T cell receptor beta chains listed next were all sequenced from one sample in a study of blood T cell repertoires in COVID-19. Clones were read by immunoSEQ multiplex PCR, and TCRdb kept only the in-frame ones, dropping some. The sample yields just under 350,000 clones, more than 75% seen once. The sample taken for sequencing was peripheral blood. Receptors originate from a woman aged 45 to 65 with COVID-19, enrolled during active disease.

This chain joins TRBV28 and TRBJ2-3; 9 bases fit TRBD1. The CDR3 is 15 amino acids. Germline V gene sequence: CDR1 MDHEN, CDR2 SYDVKM. With V trimmed by 5 bases and J by 2 bases, 5 bases remained unmatched. The CDR3 loop is CASSTGTGYTDTQYF. CDR3 nucleotides: TGTGCCAGCAGTACCGGGACAGGGTACACAGATACGCAGTATTTT.

The chain has TRBV11-1 and TRBJ1-1, with a tentative D call TRBD1 (6 bases). Germline CDR1 SGHAT, CDR2 FQDESV (reference sequence). This CDR3 is built from 16 residues. V dropped 2 bases and J dropped 4 bases, with 17 bases sitting between them. Written as DNA, the CDR3 is TGTGCCAGCAGCTTATCCGGGGGGCGGGTGACCACTGAAGCTTTCTTT. Protein: CASSLSGGRVTTEAFF. The entire variable domain, with the rest obtained from reference TRBV11-1 and TRBJ1-1, is as follows: EAEVAQSPRYKITEKSQAVAFWCDPISGHATLYWYRQILGQGPELLVQFQDESVVDDSQLPKDRFSAERLKGVDSTLKIQPAELGDSAMYLCASSLSGGRVTTEAFFGQGTRLTVV.